Listed below are T cell receptor beta chains from one sample, sequenced in a study of cytomegalovirus exposure and HLA in healthy donors. Generated by immunoSEQ multiplex PCR, the TCRdb table keeps only in-frame clones and is missing some. The data contain 65,000 to 85,000 clones, 95% of them singletons. Material: PBMCs. The receptors were sampled from a woman in her late teens or twenties in good health and CMV-seronegative. Both conserved end residues are part of each CDR3. For some rows the clone size is stated as once, few or many, or as a class when expanded; others skip it.

TRBV30,.,TRBJ2-1,16,CAWDYPASGMNNEQFF
TRBV27,.,TRBJ2-1,15,CASSLSGTDAHEQFF
TRBV2,.,TRBJ2-3,15,CASTGGLAGSDTQYF
TRBV5-4,.,TRBJ2-5,13,CASSRGQQETQYF
TRBV6-4,.,TRBJ1-2,16,CASLPNSDRPNYGYTF
TRBV4-1,.,TRBJ1-2,15,CASSQEPVANYGYTF
TRBV18,.,TRBJ2-5,14,CASSPQGGRETQYF
TRBV6-1,.,TRBJ2-1,14,CASTEQTSGGEQFF
TRBV27,.,TRBJ1-3,15,CASSLSGFRRNTIYF
TRBV29-1,few,TRBJ2-1,15,CSVRGDRTAYNEQFF
TRBV10-1,.,TRBJ1-5,13,CASSEEGFQPQHF
TRBV6-1,.,TRBJ2-7,14,CASSEAGFGVEQYF
TRBV15,.,TRBJ2-3,15,CATSRGAGSTDTQYF
TRBV19,.,TRBJ1-4,14,CASSRQGRDEKLFF
TRBV11-2,.,TRBJ2-7,18,CASSLAPPAAGVGYEQYF
TRBV4-1,.,TRBJ2-5,15,CASSQVEDSRETQYF
TRBV9,.,TRBJ2-3,16,CASSVEGGGNTDTQYF
TRBV14,.,TRBJ2-4,14,CASSPYGGKNIQYF
TRBV27,.,TRBJ2-7,15,CASSLQTGGAYEQYF